The 21 T cell receptor beta chains presented below share a single source sample, sequenced in a study of identical twins. TCRdb re-called the 5' RACE reads through MiXCR, storing one row per CDR3 protein. The sample yields roughly 690,000 distinct CDR3 sequences, roughly 6% seen once. The sample comprised naive T cells sorted from blood. Receptors originate from a man in his late teens or twenties in good health.

This clonotype was observed many times. The chain carries TRBV5-1 and TRBJ2-3; TRBD2 aligns across 9 bases. Germline CDR1 reads SGHRS; CDR2 reads YFSETQ. The CDR3 is made up of 14 amino acids. Losses at the gene ends were 4 bases for V and 5 bases for J; bases not matched to a gene: 5. The CDR3 sequence: CASSHSSGVDTQYF. The CDR3 bases are TGCGCCAGCAGCCATTCTAGCGGGGTAGATACGCAGTATTTT.

V and J are TRBV6-2 or TRBV6-3 and TRBJ2-1, with a possible D match to TRBD2 (6 bases). Trimming left V 4 bases short and J 3 bases short, with 10 bases between. Per germline, CDR1 MNHEY and CDR2 SVGEGT. The CDR3 is made up of 14 amino acids. The CDR3 coding sequence is TGTGCCAGCAGTTGGGGGGACGTCTACAATGAGCAGTTCTTC. Its protein product is CASSWGDVYNEQFF.

The chain couples TRBV12-3 or TRBV12-4 to TRBJ2-5; unclear D gene. This CDR3 contains 15 residues. Trimming cost V 3 bases and J 1 base, with 12 bases left between them. CDR3 region: CASSLAFTVQETQYF. The CDR3 nucleotides are TGTGCCAGCAGTTTGGCCTTTACGGTCCAAGAGACCCAGTACTTC.

The gene calls are TRBV30 and TRBJ2-5; the D is unclear. The CDR3 covers 14 residues. CDR1 is GTSNPN, CDR2 SVGIG, per germline (reference sequence). Trimming stripped 5 bases from V and 0 bases from J, with 13 bases between. CDR3 amino acids: CAWDGWAYQETQYF. The CDR3 DNA follows: TGTGCCTGGGACGGTTGGGCTTACCAAGAGACCCAGTACTTC.

The sample holds many counts of this clonotype. The chain recombines TRBV6-1 with TRBJ1-5; tentatively, D is TRBD1 (5 bases). The CDR3 covers 15 residues. The V and J ends lost 4 bases and 6 bases respectively, with 16 bases between them. Germline CDR1 is MNHNS and CDR2 is SASEGT. DNA for the CDR3: TGTGCCAGCAGTGTAACTTGGGGGTTCGGTCAGCCCCAGCATTTT. This gives the protein CASSVTWGFGQPQHF.

At least ten counts were recorded for this clonotype. This chain's CDR3 is CASSFRAGGRGDTQYF. The CDR3 coding sequence is TGTGCCAGCAGCTTTCGAGCGGGGGGACGGGGAGATACGCAGTATTTT. This chain uses TRBV7-2 with TRBJ2-3; TRBD2 matches at 9 bases. The length of the CDR3 is 16 residues. Trimming took 3 bases from V and 5 from J; bases not matched to a gene: 9. Per germline, CDR1 SGHTA and CDR2 FQGNSA.

In regard to this clonotype: A much larger clone lies a single base off, so this may be a read error. Likely a read error: the CDR3 ends without its conserved phenylalanine or tryptophan. The chain combines TRBV29-1 with TRBJ2-1, with D tentatively TRBD2 (6 bases). Germline CDR1 and CDR2: SQVTM and ANQGSEA. This CDR3 has 14 amino acids. Trimming shortened V by 6 bases and J by 4 bases, and 16 bases separated the two germline ends. As DNA, the CDR3 is TGCAGCGTGATACAGCGGGCTACGTACAATGAGCAGTTCTCC. Protein: CSVIQRATYNEQFS.

This clonotype was detected many times. The chain employs TRBV12-3 or TRBV12-4 and TRBJ2-2, with 11 bases lining up with TRBD2. The CDR3 extends over 15 amino acids. V was pared by 6 bases and J by 1 base, with 1 base of the junction left unmatched. The CDR3 DNA reads as TGTGCCAGCAGGGGGACTAGCGGGAACACCGGGGAGCTGTTTTTT. Its translation is CASRGTSGNTGELFF.

This clonotype was seen a handful of times. This sequence joins TRBV10-3 and TRBJ2-3; 8 bases agree with TRBD2. The J segment lost 1 base and the V segment lost 2 bases, leaving 5 bases of the junction unmatched. Germline V gene sequence: CDR1 ENHRY, CDR2 SYGVKD. This CDR3 spans 16 amino acids. The chain's CDR3 is CAISEGGRLGTDTQYF. CDR3 in DNA: TGTGCCATCAGTGAGGGCGGGAGGTTGGGCACAGATACGCAGTATTTT.

This clonotype was observed at least ten times. V gene TRBV7-9 combines with J gene TRBJ2-1, with D perhaps matching TRBD1 (6 bases). The ends were cut back, 1 base at V and 5 bases at J, with 15 bases in the middle. Per germline, CDR1 SEHNR and CDR2 FQNEAQ (reference sequence). CDR3 length: 16 residues. The CDR3 nucleotides are TGTGCCAGCAGCTTAGTTCGGGCCCAGGGGAACAATGAGCAGTTCTTC. This sequence encodes CASSLVRAQGNNEQFF.

This clonotype was observed at least ten times. The chain couples TRBV27 to TRBJ2-5; 9 bases agree with TRBD1. In germline, CDR1 is MNHEY, CDR2 SMNVEV (reference sequence). Unmatched junction bases numbered 6, after V lost 5 bases and J lost 5 bases. The CDR3 extends over 14 amino acids. This chain's CDR3 is CASSRTGVYETQYF. CDR3 nucleotides: TGTGCCAGCAGTCGGACAGGGGTCTACGAGACCCAGTACTTC.

Ten or more counts support this clonotype. CDR3 sequence: CASSWMGLAENTGELFF. CDR3 in DNA: TGTGCCAGCAGTTGGATGGGACTAGCGGAAAACACCGGGGAGCTGTTTTTT. The rearrangement uses TRBV12-3 or TRBV12-4 and TRBJ2-2, with 11 nucleotides matching TRBD2. The CDR3 spans 17 residues. The V segment lost 4 bases and the J segment 2 bases; nucleotides outside the gene matches: 6.

This clonotype was seen only once. The rearrangement links TRBV4-3 to TRBJ2-1, with unresolved D. This CDR3 has 15 residues. V dropped 0 bases and J dropped 6 bases, with 12 bases sitting between them. Germline V gene data show CDR1 as LGHNA and CDR2 as YSLEER. The CDR3, as DNA: TGCGCCAGCAGCCAAGATCAATCGAGTGTCAATGAGCAGTTCTTC. As protein: CASSQDQSSVNEQFF.

Many counts were recorded for this clonotype. The chain carries TRBV5-1 and TRBJ2-6; D is ambiguous. Germline V gene sequence: CDR1 SGHRS, CDR2 YFSETQ. Trimming removed 5 bases at V and 2 bases at J, with 8 bases between. The CDR3 contains 14 residues. Here the CDR3 DNA reads TGCGCCAGCAGTAGTGGTACTGGGGCCAACGTCCTGACTTTC. Translating gives CASSSGTGANVLTF. The full variable domain, rest sourced from reference TRBV5-1 and TRBJ2-6, is KAGVTQTPRYLIKTRGQQVTLSCSPISGHRSVSWYQQTPGQGLQFLFEYFSETQRNKGNFPGRFSGRQFSNSRSEMNVSTLELGDSALYLCASSSGTGANVLTFGAGSRLTVL.

This sequence joins TRBV7-9 and TRBJ2-7; possible D gene TRBD1, 6 bases. This CDR3 spans 12 amino acids. The germline V gene encodes CDR1 SEHNR and CDR2 FQNEAQ (reference sequence). V lost 10 bases, J lost 4 bases, and 14 bases lay in between. The CDR3 is CATSQGMYEQYF. CDR3 DNA: TGTGCCACATCCCAGGGGATGTACGAGCAGTACTTC.

The chain combines TRBV10-3 with TRBJ1-5; D unclear. The CDR3 runs 13 residues. Germline V gene data show CDR1 as ENHRY and CDR2 as SYGVKD. The V end was cut by 6 bases, the J end by 0 bases, with 6 bases between. DNA of the CDR3: TGTGCCATCAGACATTATAGCAATCAGCCCCAGCATTTT. It yields the protein CAIRHYSNQPQHF.

This clonotype was found a few times. The chain employs TRBV9 and TRBJ1-2, with TRBD1 matching over 7 bases. This CDR3 is built from 15 residues. After removal of 4 bases from V and 2 bases from J, the junction contained 8 bases not matched to a gene. Germline CDR1 and CDR2: SGDLS and YYNGEE. In DNA, the CDR3 is TGTGCCAGCAGCCCAAAGACAGGGACAAACTATGGCTACACCTTC. The encoded protein is CASSPKTGTNYGYTF. The full variable domain, its missing parts supplied by reference TRBV9 and TRBJ1-2, is DSGVTQTPKHLITATGQRVTLRCSPRSGDLSVYWYQQSLDQGLQFLIQYYNGEERAKGNILERFSAQQFPDLHSELNLSSLELGDSALYFCASSPKTGTNYGYTFGSGTRLTVV.

The sample holds many counts of this clonotype. This chain links TRBV6-1 with TRBJ2-7; TRBD1 aligns across 10 bases. CDR3 size: 15 residues. V dropped 5 bases and J dropped 3; count of bases not matched to a gene: 7. Looked up from germline, CDR1 is MNHNS and CDR2 is SASEGT. This CDR3 reads CASSPRQGAGYEQYF. The CDR3 DNA reads TGTGCCAGCAGTCCCCGACAGGGGGCTGGCTACGAGCAGTACTTC.

This clonotype turned up a few times. The chain links TRBV25-1 to TRBJ2-3; TRBD1 matches 7 bases. The length of the CDR3 is 13 residues. Germline CDR1 and CDR2: MGHDK and SYGVNS. The V segment lost 7 bases and the J segment 4 bases; nucleotides outside the gene matches: 5. The CDR3 region has the DNA TGTGCCAGCATCTCGCAGGGGGCAGATACGCAGTATTTT. It encodes CASISQGADTQYF. Drawing the rest from reference TRBV25-1 and TRBJ2-3, the complete variable domain is EADIYQTPRYLVIGTGKKITLECSQTMGHDKMYWYQQDPGMELHLIHYSYGVNSTEKGDLSSESTVSRIRTEHFPLTLESARPSHTSQYLCASISQGADTQYFGPGTRLTVL.

This clonotype was picked up many times. This sequence joins TRBV6-1 and TRBJ2-5; TRBD2 matches at 15 bases. The V gene end was trimmed by 6 bases and the J gene end by 4 bases; junction bases not matched to a gene: 6. Germline V gene lookup returns CDR1 MNHNS and CDR2 SASEGT. The CDR3 has 16 amino acids. The CDR3 coding sequence is TGTGCCAGCAGCCGACGGACTAGCGGGAGGGCAGAGACCCAGTACTTC. Translating gives CASSRRTSGRAETQYF.

At least ten counts were recorded for this clonotype. This chain connects TRBV20-1 to TRBJ1-4; the D gene is possibly TRBD1 (6 bases). Germline V gene data show CDR1 as DFQATT and CDR2 as SNEGSKA (reference sequence). The CDR3 length is 14 residues. V was shortened by 6 bases and J by 7 bases, with 18 bases between the two germline ends. The CDR3 is CSATLGGGGEKLFF. CDR3 in DNA: TGCAGTGCAACCCTAGGGGGAGGGGGTGAAAAACTGTTTTTT.